Below, 28 T cell receptor beta chains from the same sample are listed, as sequenced in a study of blood T cell repertoires in COVID-19. Produced via immunoSEQ multiplex PCR; TCRdb's table is partial and in-frame only. This sample yields approximately 68,000 clones, of which more than 75% are seen a single time; roughly 6.5% belongs to the top ten. The sequenced sample consisted of peripheral blood. The receptor set was obtained from a man aged 50-59 years with active COVID-19.

The genes are TRBV28 and TRBJ1-3; D unclear. The CDR3 totals 14 residues. V dropped 6 bases and J dropped 2 bases, with 11 bases sitting between them. CDR1 and CDR2 from the germline V gene are MDHEN and SYDVKM. The CDR3 DNA sequence: TGTGCCAGCAGACGTCCCGAGCCTGGAAACACCATATATTTT. This encodes CASRRPEPGNTIYF. Filled out from reference TRBV28 and TRBJ1-3, the complete variable domain reads DVKVTQSSRYLVKRTGEKVFLECVQDMDHENMFWYRQDPGLGLRLIYFSYDVKMKEKGDIPEGYSVSREKKERFSLILESASTNQTSMYLCASRRPEPGNTIYFGEGSWLTVV.

The chain uses TRBV29-1 and TRBJ2-3; D might be TRBD2 (5 bases). The length of the CDR3 is 14 residues. Germline CDR1 SQVTM, CDR2 ANQGSEA. V was cut by 1 base and J by 8 bases, with 16 bases left in between. CDR3 bases: TGCAGCGTTGAAGCCTCCCTAGCTCGGCGTACGCAGTATTTT. This gives the protein CSVEASLARRTQYF.

This clone came up once. V usage is TRBV5-4 and J usage is TRBJ2-7; possible D gene TRBD1, 7 bases. Germline assignment: CDR1 SGHNT and CDR2 YYREEE (reference sequence). The CDR3 consists of 15 residues. With 3 bases removed from V and 1 base from J, the gap between germline ends came to 14 bases. The CDR3 spells CASSSSAGQSYEQYF. CDR3 nucleotides: TGTGCCAGCAGCTCTTCTGCGGGACAGTCCTACGAGCAGTACTTC.

The J gene is TRBJ1-1, the V gene TRBV19; D might be TRBD1 (6 bases). CDR1 LNHDA and CDR2 SQIVND come from the germline V gene (reference sequence). This CDR3 region has 15 residues. V dropped 2 bases and J dropped 0 bases, with 10 bases sitting between them. This CDR3 is CASSILRQVNTEAFF. CDR3 in DNA: TGTGCCAGTAGTATACTGCGACAGGTGAACACTGAAGCTTTCTTT.

V usage is TRBV28 and J usage is TRBJ1-4, with TRBD1 matching over 11 bases. This CDR3 is 15 amino acids long. Trimming cost V 6 bases and J 13 bases; bases outside gene matches: 13. In germline, CDR1 is MDHEN, CDR2 SYDVKM. The CDR3 nucleotides read TGTGCCAGCAGGGGACAGGGGGGAAAGGGAATGCGACTGTTTTTT. Residues: CASRGQGGKGMRLFF.

The V and J genes are TRBV6-2 or TRBV6-3 and TRBJ2-7; D perhaps matches TRBD1 (5 bases). Germline CDR1 reads MNHEY; CDR2 reads SVGEGT. This CDR3 is built from 13 residues. Deletions cut 6 bases from V and 3 bases from J, with 12 bases between. CDR3 region: CASSPGRVYEQYF. As DNA, the CDR3 is TGTGCCAGCAGCCCGGGCAGGGTCTACGAGCAGTACTTC.

The chain uses TRBV7-9 and TRBJ2-2; D is possibly TRBD2 (5 bases). Trimming took 5 bases from V and 2 from J, leaving 15 bases between them. The V gene's germline CDR1 is SEHNR and CDR2 FQNEAQ (reference sequence). This CDR3 region has 16 residues. This chain's CDR3 is CASSPPSGFNTGELFF. The CDR3 DNA sequence: TGTGCCAGCAGCCCGCCCTCGGGGTTCAACACCGGGGAGCTGTTTTTT.

This clone was seen just once. J is TRBJ1-2 and V is TRBV25-1; 7 nucleotides match TRBD1. The germline V gene has CDR1 MGHDK and CDR2 SYGVNS. The CDR3 consists of 17 residues. Unmatched junction bases numbered 12, after V lost 0 bases and J lost 5 bases. CDR3 protein: CASSEYKEGGAAYGYTF. The CDR3 DNA is TGTGCCAGCAGTGAATATAAGGAAGGGGGCGCGGCTTATGGCTACACCTTC.

The rearrangement uses TRBV6-5 and TRBJ2-4; tentatively, D is TRBD1 (6 bases). The CDR3 consists of 15 residues. CDR1 and CDR2 from the germline V gene are MNHEY and SVGAGI. Trimming removed 6 bases from V and 1 base from J, with 13 bases in between. CDR3 loop: CASSRTGNAKNIQYF. The CDR3 DNA is TGTGCCAGCAGCCGCACAGGGAACGCCAAAAACATTCAGTACTTC.

The J gene is TRBJ2-3, the V gene TRBV19; 8 positions agree with TRBD2. This CDR3 region has 13 residues. Unmatched junction bases numbered 5, after V lost 5 bases and J lost 7 bases. In germline, CDR1 is LNHDA, CDR2 SQIVND (reference sequence). The CDR3 loop is CASSEPGGYTQYF. CDR3 bases: TGTGCCAGTAGTGAACCGGGAGGGTATACGCAGTATTTT.

The rearrangement links TRBV4-2 to TRBJ1-4; no clear D. The germline gives CDR1 LGHNA, CDR2 YNFKEQ. V was cut by 3 bases and J by 3 bases, with 14 bases left in between. CDR3 length: 16 amino acids. CDR3: CASSQGGSRSNEKLFF. The CDR3 bases are TGTGCCAGCAGCCAGGGCGGGAGCCGGTCTAATGAAAAACTGTTTTTT.

The chain combines TRBV15 with TRBJ1-1, with 8 bases matching TRBD1. The CDR3 covers 15 residues. Losses at the gene ends were 5 bases for V and 4 bases for J; bases not matched to a gene: 9. Germline V gives CDR1 LNHNV, CDR2 YYDKDF (reference sequence). The CDR3 sequence: CATSYRQGPGTEAFF. CDR3 coding DNA: TGTGCCACCAGCTACCGACAGGGGCCGGGCACTGAAGCTTTCTTT.

V and J are TRBV7-9 and TRBJ2-3, with a tentative D call TRBD1 (5 bases). The length of the CDR3 is 14 residues. Germline assignment: CDR1 SEHNR and CDR2 FQNEAQ (reference sequence). Trimming cost V 6 bases and J 0 bases, with 10 bases left between them. The CDR3 nucleotides are TGTGCCAGCAGTTGGACAACTAGCACAGATACGCAGTATTTT. This sequence encodes CASSWTTSTDTQYF.

The rearrangement links TRBV18 to TRBJ2-4, with D perhaps TRBD1 (6 bases). In germline, CDR1 is KGHSH, CDR2 LQKENI. The CDR3 loop spans 16 amino acids. The V end was cut by 1 base, the J end by 6 bases, with 16 bases between. CDR3 DNA sequence: TGTGCCAGCTCACCACTTCAGGGGCGGGCTGGAAACATTCAGTACTTC. Its protein product is CASSPLQGRAGNIQYF. Full variable domain (missing parts from reference TRBV18 and TRBJ2-4): NAGVMQNPRHLVRRRGQEARLRCSPMKGHSHVYWYRQLPEEGLKFMVYLQKENIIDESGMPKERFSAEFPKEGPSILRIQQVVRGDSAAYFCASSPLQGRAGNIQYFGAGTRLSVL.

Details on this clone: The identical CDR3 is also encoded by other nucleotide sequences in the sample. This chain links TRBV27 with TRBJ1-4, with D unresolved. The germline CDR1 and CDR2 sequences are MNHEY and SMNVEV (reference sequence). The ends were cut back, 4 bases at V and 3 bases at J, with 9 bases in the middle. CDR3 length equals 14 residues. This CDR3 reads CASSSRGPNEKLFF. The CDR3, as DNA: TGTGCCAGCAGTTCCCGGGGTCCTAATGAAAAACTGTTTTTT.

This clone occurred once. The chain has TRBV5-6 and TRBJ1-2; D remains ambiguous. With 3 bases removed from V and 3 bases from J, the gap between germline ends came to 12 bases. CDR3 length: 14 residues. Germline V gives CDR1 SGHDT, CDR2 YYEEEE. CDR3 DNA: TGTGCCAGCAGCTCCCAAGTAGACTACTATGGCTACACCTTC. Its protein is CASSSQVDYYGYTF.

The rearrangement uses TRBV7-9 and TRBJ1-1; TRBD1 matches at 11 bases. Per germline, CDR1 SEHNR and CDR2 FQNEAQ (reference sequence). Trimming cost V 4 bases and J 5 bases; bases outside gene matches: 9. The CDR3 is 16 amino acids. CDR3 sequence reads: CASSWWDRGSRTEAFF. The CDR3 DNA follows: TGTGCCAGCAGCTGGTGGGACAGGGGGAGTCGGACTGAAGCTTTCTTT. Together with reference TRBV7-9 and TRBJ1-1, the CDR3 gives the full variable domain: DTGVSQNPRHKITKRGQNVTFRCDPISEHNRLYWYRQTLGQGPEFLTYFQNEAQLEKSRLLSDRFSAERPKGSFSTLEIQRTEQGDSAMYLCASSWWDRGSRTEAFFGQGTRLTVV.

The table lists this clone with a few counts. The rearrangement links TRBV19 to TRBJ2-7; 8 bases map to TRBD2. Germline assignment: CDR1 LNHDA and CDR2 SQIVND (reference sequence). This CDR3 region has 15 residues. The V segment lost 3 bases and the J segment 1 base; nucleotides outside the gene matches: 5. In DNA form, the CDR3 reads TGTGCCAGTAGTATGCTAGCGGGTGGTTCCTACGAGCAGTACTTC. As protein: CASSMLAGGSYEQYF.

This clone was seen a few times. The chain joins TRBV9 to TRBJ2-1, with 7 positions matching TRBD1. The germline V gene has CDR1 SGDLS and CDR2 YYNGEE. This CDR3 has 16 residues. J gave up 0 bases and V 4 bases, and 7 bases lay outside the gene matches. CDR3 in amino acids: CASSNPTGPSYNEQFF. The CDR3 bases are TGTGCCAGCAGCAACCCGACAGGGCCCTCCTACAATGAGCAGTTCTTC.

This clone was seen only once. The gene calls are TRBV7-2 and TRBJ2-3, with TRBD1 matching 7 bases. Germline CDR1 SGHTA, CDR2 FQGNSA. This CDR3 is built from 14 residues. J gave up 4 bases and V 4 bases, and 5 bases lay outside the gene matches. CDR3 sequence reads: CASSSTGWADTQYF. For the CDR3, the DNA is TGTGCCAGCAGCTCGACAGGGTGGGCAGATACGCAGTATTTT.

This chain uses TRBV6-5 with TRBJ2-7; the match to TRBD1 covers 8 bases. The CDR3 has 15 residues. Per the germline V gene, CDR1 is MNHEY and CDR2 is SVGAGI. With 7 bases clipped from V and 5 bases from J, the junction kept 13 bases outside the gene matches. The CDR3 sequence is CASNPTDRAGNEQYF. In DNA, the CDR3 is TGTGCCAGCAACCCAACGGACAGGGCGGGTAACGAGCAGTACTTC.

The CDR3 region has the DNA TGTGCCAGCATCAGGGACAGCCCTAACTATGGCTACACCTTC. This encodes CASIRDSPNYGYTF. The V call is TRBV28, the J call TRBJ1-2, with 7 bases fitting TRBD1. CDR1 MDHEN and CDR2 SYDVKM come from the germline V gene. This CDR3 region has 14 residues. With V trimmed by 7 bases and J by 0 bases, 5 bases remained unmatched.

The chain has TRBV6-5 and TRBJ1-5; TRBD1 matches at 8 bases. V shed 4 bases and J 6 bases; nucleotides not matched to a gene: 5. The CDR3 is 14 residues long. CDR1 is MNHEY, CDR2 SVGAGI, per germline. In DNA form, the CDR3 reads TGTGCCAGCAGTTGGACAGGGCAGGGTCAGCCCCAGCATTTT. It is translated as CASSWTGQGQPQHF.

This rearrangement joins TRBV28 to TRBJ1-2; 9 nucleotides match TRBD1. Germline loops: CDR1 MDHEN, CDR2 SYDVKM. The CDR3 is made up of 14 amino acids. V was clipped by 6 bases and J by 4 bases; unmatched bases: 6. Written as DNA, the CDR3 is TGTGCCAGCAGCCTCGGACAGGGGACCTATGGCTACACCTTC. The encoded protein is CASSLGQGTYGYTF.

The V call is TRBV4-1, the J call TRBJ1-1, with a possible D match to TRBD1 (6 bases). In germline, CDR1 is MGHRA, CDR2 YSYEKL. CDR3 length: 15 residues. V shed 0 bases and J shed 1 base, with 9 bases lying between them. CDR3 sequence reads: CASSQEGHTNTEAFF. The DNA for the CDR3 is TGCGCCAGCAGCCAAGAGGGACATACGAACACTGAAGCTTTCTTT.

V gene TRBV7-9 combines with J gene TRBJ2-7, with 9 bases aligning to TRBD2. Per germline, CDR1 SEHNR and CDR2 FQNEAQ (reference sequence). V was pared by 0 bases and J by 7 bases, with 4 bases of the junction left unmatched. The CDR3 extends over 14 amino acids. In DNA, the CDR3 is TGTGCCAGCAGCTTAGCGTCGCTAGCGGGAGAGCAGTACTTC. Translated: CASSLASLAGEQYF.

This chain links TRBV12-5 with TRBJ1-1, with 8 bases lining up with TRBD1. Germline V lookup: CDR1 LGHNT, CDR2 FRNRAP. J lost 3 bases, V lost 7 bases, and 13 bases had no gene match. The CDR3 length is 16 residues. The DNA for the CDR3 is TGTGCTAGTGCCGGGGGCCAGGGGGGACAGGACACTGAAGCTTTCTTT. Encoded protein: CASAGGQGGQDTEAFF.

V usage is TRBV6-4 and J usage is TRBJ2-3, with 16 bases matching TRBD2. V dropped 10 bases and J dropped 0; count of bases not matched to a gene: 4. The CDR3 loop spans 16 amino acids. From germline, CDR1 is MRHNA and CDR2 SNTAGT. The CDR3 region is CAIPGLAGGSTDTQYF. The CDR3 nucleotides read TGTGCCATTCCGGGACTAGCGGGGGGGAGCACAGATACGCAGTATTTT.